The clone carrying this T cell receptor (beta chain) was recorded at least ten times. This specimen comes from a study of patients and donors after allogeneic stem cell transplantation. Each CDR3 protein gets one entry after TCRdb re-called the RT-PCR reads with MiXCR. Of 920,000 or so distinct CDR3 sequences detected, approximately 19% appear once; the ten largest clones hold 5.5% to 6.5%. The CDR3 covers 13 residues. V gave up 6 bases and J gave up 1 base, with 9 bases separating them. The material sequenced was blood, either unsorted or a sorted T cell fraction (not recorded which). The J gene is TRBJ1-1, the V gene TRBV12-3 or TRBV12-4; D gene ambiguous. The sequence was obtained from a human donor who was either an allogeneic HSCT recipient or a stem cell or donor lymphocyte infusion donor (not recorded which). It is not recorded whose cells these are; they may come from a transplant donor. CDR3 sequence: CASRADGNTEAFF. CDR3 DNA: TGTGCCAGCAGGGCGGACGGGAACACTGAAGCTTTCTTT.